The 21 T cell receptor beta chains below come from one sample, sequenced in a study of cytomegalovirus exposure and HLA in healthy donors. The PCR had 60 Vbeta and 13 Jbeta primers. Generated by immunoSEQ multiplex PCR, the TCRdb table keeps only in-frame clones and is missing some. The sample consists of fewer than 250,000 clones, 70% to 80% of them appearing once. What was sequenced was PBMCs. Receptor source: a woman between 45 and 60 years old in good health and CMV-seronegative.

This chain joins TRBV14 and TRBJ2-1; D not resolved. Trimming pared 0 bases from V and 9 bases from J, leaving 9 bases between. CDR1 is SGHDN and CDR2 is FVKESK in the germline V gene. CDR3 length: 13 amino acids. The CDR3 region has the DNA TGTGCCAGCAGCCAAGACTCTCCAGGTGAGCAGTTCTTC. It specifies CASSQDSPGEQFF. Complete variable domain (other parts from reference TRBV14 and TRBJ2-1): EAGVTQFPSHSVIEKGQTVTLRCDPISGHDNLYWYRRVMGKEIKFLLHFVKESKQDESGMPNNRFLAERTGGTYSTLKVQPAELEDSGVYFCASSQDSPGEQFFGPGTRLTVL.

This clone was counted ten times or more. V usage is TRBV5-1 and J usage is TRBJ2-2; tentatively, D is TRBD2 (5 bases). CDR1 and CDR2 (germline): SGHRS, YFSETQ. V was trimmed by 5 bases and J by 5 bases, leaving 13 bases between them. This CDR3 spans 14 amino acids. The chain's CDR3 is CASSSRSGTGELFF. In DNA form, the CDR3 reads TGCGCCAGCAGTTCCCGATCGGGGACCGGGGAGCTGTTTTTT.

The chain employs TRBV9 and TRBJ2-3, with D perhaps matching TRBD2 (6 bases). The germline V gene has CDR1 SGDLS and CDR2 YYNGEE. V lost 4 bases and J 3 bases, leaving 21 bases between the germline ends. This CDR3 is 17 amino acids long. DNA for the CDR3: TGTGCCAGCAGCCCAACACTTCAGGTGGAGGGGACAGATACGCAGTATTTT. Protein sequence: CASSPTLQVEGTDTQYF. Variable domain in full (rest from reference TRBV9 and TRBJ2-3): DSGVTQTPKHLITATGQRVTLRCSPRSGDLSVYWYQQSLDQGLQFLIQYYNGEERAKGNILERFSAQQFPDLHSELNLSSLELGDSALYFCASSPTLQVEGTDTQYFGPGTRLTVL.

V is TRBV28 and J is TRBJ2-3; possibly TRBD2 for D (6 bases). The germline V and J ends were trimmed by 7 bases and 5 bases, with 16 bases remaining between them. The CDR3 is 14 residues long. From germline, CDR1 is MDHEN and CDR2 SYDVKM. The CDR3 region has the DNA TGTGCCAGCACCGCGGAGGGAGAGAGAGATACGCAGTATTTT. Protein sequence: CASTAEGERDTQYF.

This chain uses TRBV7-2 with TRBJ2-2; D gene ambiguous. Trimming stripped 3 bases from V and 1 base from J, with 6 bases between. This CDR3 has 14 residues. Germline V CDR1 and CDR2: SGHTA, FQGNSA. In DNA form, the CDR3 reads TGTGCCAGCAGCTTTTCCAGGAACACCGGGGAGCTGTTTTTT. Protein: CASSFSRNTGELFF.

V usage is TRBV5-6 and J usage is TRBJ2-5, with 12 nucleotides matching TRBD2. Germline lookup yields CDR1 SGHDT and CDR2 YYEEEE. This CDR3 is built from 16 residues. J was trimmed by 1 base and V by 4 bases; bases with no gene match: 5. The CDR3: CASSLGLAGLQETQYF. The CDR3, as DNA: TGTGCCAGCAGCCTAGGACTAGCGGGGCTCCAAGAGACCCAGTACTTC.

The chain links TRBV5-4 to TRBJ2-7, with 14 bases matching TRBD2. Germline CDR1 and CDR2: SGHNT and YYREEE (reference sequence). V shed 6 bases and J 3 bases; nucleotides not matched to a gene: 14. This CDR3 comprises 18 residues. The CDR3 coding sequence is TGTGCCAGCACTCAAGCGGGACTAGCGGGGGCTCAGATCTACGAGCAGTACTTC. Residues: CASTQAGLAGAQIYEQYF.

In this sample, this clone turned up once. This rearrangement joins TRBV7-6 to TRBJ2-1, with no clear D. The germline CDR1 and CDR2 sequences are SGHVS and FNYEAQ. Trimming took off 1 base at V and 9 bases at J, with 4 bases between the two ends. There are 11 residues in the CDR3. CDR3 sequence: CASSLGGEQFF. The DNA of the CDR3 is TGTGCCAGCAGCTTAGGCGGTGAGCAGTTCTTC.

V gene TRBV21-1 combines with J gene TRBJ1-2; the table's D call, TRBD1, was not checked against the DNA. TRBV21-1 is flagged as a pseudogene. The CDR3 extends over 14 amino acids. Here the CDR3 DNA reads TGTGCCAGCAGCAAACGACAGGGACTCTATGGCTACACCTTC. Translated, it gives CASSKRQGLYGYTF.

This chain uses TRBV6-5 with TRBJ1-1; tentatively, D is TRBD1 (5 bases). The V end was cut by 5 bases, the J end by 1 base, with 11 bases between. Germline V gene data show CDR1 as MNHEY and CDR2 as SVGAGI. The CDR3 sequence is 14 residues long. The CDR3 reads CASSRYQGNTEAFF. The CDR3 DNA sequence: TGTGCCAGCAGTCGGTACCAGGGGAACACTGAAGCTTTCTTT.

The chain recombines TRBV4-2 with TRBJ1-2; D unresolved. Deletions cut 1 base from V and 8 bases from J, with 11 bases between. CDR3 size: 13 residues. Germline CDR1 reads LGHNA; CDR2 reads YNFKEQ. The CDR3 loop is CASSQVTERGYTF. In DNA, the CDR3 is TGTGCCAGCAGCCAAGTCACAGAGCGGGGCTACACCTTC.

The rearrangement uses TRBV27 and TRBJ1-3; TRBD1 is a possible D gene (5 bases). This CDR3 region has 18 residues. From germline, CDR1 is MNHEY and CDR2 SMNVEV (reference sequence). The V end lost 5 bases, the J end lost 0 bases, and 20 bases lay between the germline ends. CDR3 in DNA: TGTGCCAGCAGTCCGGGGACTCCGGACGTGAGCTCTGGAAACACCATATATTTT. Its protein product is CASSPGTPDVSSGNTIYF.

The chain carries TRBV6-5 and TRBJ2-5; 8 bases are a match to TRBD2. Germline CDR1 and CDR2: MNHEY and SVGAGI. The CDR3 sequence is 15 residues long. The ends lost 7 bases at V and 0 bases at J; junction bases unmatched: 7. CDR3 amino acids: CASTAGGDYQETQYF. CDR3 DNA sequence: TGTGCCAGCACCGCCGGGGGGGACTACCAAGAGACCCAGTACTTC.

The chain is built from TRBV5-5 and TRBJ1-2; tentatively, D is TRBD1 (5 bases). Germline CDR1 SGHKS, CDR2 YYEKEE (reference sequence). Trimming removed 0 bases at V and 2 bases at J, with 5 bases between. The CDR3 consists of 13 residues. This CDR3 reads CASSLEGNYGYTF. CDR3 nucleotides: TGTGCCAGCAGCTTGGAGGGGAACTATGGCTACACCTTC.

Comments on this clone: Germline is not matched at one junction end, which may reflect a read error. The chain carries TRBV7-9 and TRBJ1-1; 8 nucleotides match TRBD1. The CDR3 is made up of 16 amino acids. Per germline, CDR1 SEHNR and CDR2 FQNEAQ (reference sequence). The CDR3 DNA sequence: TGTTCCAGCAGCCAATGGTCAGGGGGCATGAACACTGAAGCTTTCTTT. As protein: CSSSQWSGGMNTEAFF.

The CDR3 sequence: CASSPTQAGETQYF. CDR3 in DNA: TGTGCCAGCTCACCAACACAGGCGGGGGAGACCCAGTACTTC. The V call is TRBV18, the J call TRBJ2-5, with a weak D call TRBD2 (6 bases). The CDR3 totals 14 residues. V was shortened by 2 bases and J by 5 bases, with 12 bases between the two germline ends. Germline V lookup: CDR1 KGHSH, CDR2 LQKENI. Supplemented by reference TRBV18 and TRBJ2-5, the full variable domain reads NAGVMQNPRHLVRRRGQEARLRCSPMKGHSHVYWYRQLPEEGLKFMVYLQKENIIDESGMPKERFSAEFPKEGPSILRIQQVVRGDSAAYFCASSPTQAGETQYFGPGTRLLVL.

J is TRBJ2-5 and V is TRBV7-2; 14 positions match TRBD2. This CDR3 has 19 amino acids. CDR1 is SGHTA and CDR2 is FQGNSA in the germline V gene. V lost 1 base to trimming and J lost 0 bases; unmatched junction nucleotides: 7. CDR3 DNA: TGTGCCAGCAGCTTAGTCGGACTAGCGGGGGGATTGTACCAAGAGACCCAGTACTTC. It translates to CASSLVGLAGGLYQETQYF.

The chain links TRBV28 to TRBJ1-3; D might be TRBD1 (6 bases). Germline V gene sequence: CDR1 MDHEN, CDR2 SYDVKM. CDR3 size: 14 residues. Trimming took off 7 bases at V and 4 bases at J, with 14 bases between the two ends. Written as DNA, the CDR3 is TGTGCCAGCACAGCAGGGGCAACGGGAAACACCATATATTTT. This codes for CASTAGATGNTIYF.

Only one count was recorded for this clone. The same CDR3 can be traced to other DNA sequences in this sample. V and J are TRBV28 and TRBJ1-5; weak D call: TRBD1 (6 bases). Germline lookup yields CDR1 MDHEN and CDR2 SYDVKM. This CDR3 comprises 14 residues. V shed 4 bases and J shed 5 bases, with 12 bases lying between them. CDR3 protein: CASSSQGSHQPQHF. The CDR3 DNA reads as TGTGCCAGCAGTTCCCAGGGGTCGCATCAGCCCCAGCATTTT.

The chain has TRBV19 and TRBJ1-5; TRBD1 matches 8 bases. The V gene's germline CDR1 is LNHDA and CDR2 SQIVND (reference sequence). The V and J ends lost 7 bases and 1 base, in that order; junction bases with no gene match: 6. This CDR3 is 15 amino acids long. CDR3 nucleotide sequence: TGTGCCAGTACTCTGCAGGGGGCGAGCAATCAGCCCCAGCATTTT. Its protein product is CASTLQGASNQPQHF. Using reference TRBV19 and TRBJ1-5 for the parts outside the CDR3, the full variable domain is DGGITQSPKYLFRKEGQNVTLSCEQNLNHDAMYWYRQDPGQGLRLIYYSQIVNDFQKGDIAEGYSVSREKKESFPLTVTSAQKNPTAFYLCASTLQGASNQPQHFGDGTRLSIL.

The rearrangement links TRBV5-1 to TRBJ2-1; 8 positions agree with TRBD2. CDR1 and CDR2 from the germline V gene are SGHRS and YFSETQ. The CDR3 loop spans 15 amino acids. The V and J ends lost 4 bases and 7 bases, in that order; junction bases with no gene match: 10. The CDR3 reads CASSPGTSGRNEQFF. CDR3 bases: TGCGCCAGCAGCCCGGGGACGAGCGGGAGAAATGAGCAGTTCTTC.